The TCR beta chain described here comes from a study of Graves' ophthalmopathy and Graves' hyperthyroidism. TCR beta CDR3 amplification used RNA transcripts. HTBI primers were used in a first-round RT-PCR, which preceded a second-round multiplex PCR. MiXCR was run by TCRdb on the multiplex PCR reads, yielding one entry per CDR3 protein. The sample lists 650,000 to 900,000 distinct CDR3 sequences, 40% seen once, with 40% to 45% in the top ten. The CDR3 sequence is 13 residues long. V lost 5 bases and J lost 1, with 9 bases in between. Germline loops: CDR1 SEHNR, CDR2 FQNEAQ (reference sequence). In its sample, this clonotype was seen many times.

Input material: peripheral blood. The chain joins TRBV7-9 to TRBJ2-7; unclear D gene. This receptor was taken from an adult man with Graves' ophthalmopathy. The CDR3 nucleotides are TGTGCCAGCAGCCCCAGGCTTTCCTACGAGCAGTACTTC. This codes for CASSPRLSYEQYF.